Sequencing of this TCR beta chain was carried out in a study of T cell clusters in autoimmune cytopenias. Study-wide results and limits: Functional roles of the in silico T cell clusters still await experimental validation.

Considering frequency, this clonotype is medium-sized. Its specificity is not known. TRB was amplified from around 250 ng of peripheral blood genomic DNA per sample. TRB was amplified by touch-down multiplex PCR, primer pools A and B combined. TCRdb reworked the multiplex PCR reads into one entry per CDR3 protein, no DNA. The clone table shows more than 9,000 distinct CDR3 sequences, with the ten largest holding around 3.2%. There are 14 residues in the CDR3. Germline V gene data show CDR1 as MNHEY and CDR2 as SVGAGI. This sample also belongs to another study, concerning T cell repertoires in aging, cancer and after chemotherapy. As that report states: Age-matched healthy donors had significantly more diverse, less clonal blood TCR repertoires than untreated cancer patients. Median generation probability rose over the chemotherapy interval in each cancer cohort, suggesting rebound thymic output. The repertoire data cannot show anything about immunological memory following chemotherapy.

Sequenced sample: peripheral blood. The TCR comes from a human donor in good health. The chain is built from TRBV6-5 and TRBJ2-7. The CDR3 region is CASSSSVGTYEQYF.